Each of the 17 T cell receptor beta chains below was sequenced from the same sample in a study of blood T cell repertoires in COVID-19. Repertoires were generated with immunoSEQ multiplex PCR, while TCRdb's copy carries only in-frame clones and drops some. The sample shows 200,000 to 250,000 clones, 83% of them seen only once. The sample was PBMCs or T cells enriched from blood (not recorded which). The receptors were gathered from a woman in her forties or fifties who had been exposed to COVID-19.

In the case of this clone: This clone may be a read error of a much larger clone one base away. The chain employs TRBV6-5 and TRBJ2-1; D remains ambiguous. Looked up from germline, CDR1 is MNHEY and CDR2 is SVGAGI. V was clipped by 7 bases and J by 3 bases, with 4 bases between them. The CDR3 runs to 11 residues. The CDR3 DNA follows: TGTGCCAGCACCCTCTACAATGAGCAGTTCTTC. Residues: CASTLYNEQFF.

The V call is TRBV4-1, the J call TRBJ2-7; 7 bases fit TRBD1. The CDR3 loop spans 15 amino acids. Germline lookup yields CDR1 MGHRA and CDR2 YSYEKL. Losses at the gene ends were 3 bases for V and 4 bases for J; bases not matched to a gene: 9. CDR3 region: CASSQSSTGLYEQYF. Written as DNA, the CDR3 is TGCGCCAGCAGCCAGTCCTCGACAGGGTTGTACGAGCAGTACTTC.

Note on this clone: Different DNA sequences within this sample yield the same CDR3. The chain links TRBV12-3 or TRBV12-4 to TRBJ1-5, with D unresolved. The CDR3 has 13 amino acids. The V end was cut by 3 bases, the J end by 0 bases, with 3 bases between. CDR3 coding DNA: TGTGCCAGCAGTTTTTATAGCAATCAGCCCCAGCATTTT. It codes for CASSFYSNQPQHF.

This chain links TRBV29-1 with TRBJ1-1; D gene ambiguous. Germline V gene sequence: CDR1 SQVTM, CDR2 ANQGSEA. The CDR3 has 12 amino acids. Trimming cost V 0 bases and J 10 bases, with 12 bases left between them. CDR3 bases: TGCAGCGTTGAAGAGGGCCGGGGTAGAGCTTTCTTT. Its protein product is CSVEEGRGRAFF.

The chain links TRBV19 to TRBJ1-1; 7 bases map to TRBD1. Germline loops: CDR1 LNHDA, CDR2 SQIVND (reference sequence). This CDR3 contains 15 residues. V gave up 5 bases and J gave up 2 bases; unmatched junction bases: 8. The CDR3 DNA follows: TGTGCCAGTAGTCCGGGGGACAGCCGTAACACTGAAGCTTTCTTT. Residues: CASSPGDSRNTEAFF.

In DNA form, the CDR3 reads TGTGCCAGCTCACTCGAAGTGGGGGCGCTTGGAAACACCATATATTTT. Encoded protein: CASSLEVGALGNTIYF. The chain carries TRBV18 and TRBJ1-3; maybe TRBD1 (6 bases). From germline, CDR1 is KGHSH and CDR2 LQKENI. This CDR3 has 16 amino acids. The germline V and J ends were trimmed by 4 bases and 3 bases, with 16 bases remaining between them.

The chain carries TRBV28 and TRBJ2-7; possible D gene TRBD1, 6 bases. This CDR3 is built from 18 residues. With 7 bases removed from V and 2 bases from J, the gap between germline ends came to 27 bases. CDR1 and CDR2 (germline): MDHEN, SYDVKM. The CDR3 DNA reads TGTGCCAGCACGGACCTCAGCGGCCAGCAAGGGGGAACCTACGAGCAGTACTTC. Its protein is CASTDLSGQQGGTYEQYF.

The CDR3 DNA reads TGTGCCAGCAGTTACCGCAGGGACACTGAAGCTTTCTTT. Translating gives CASSYRRDTEAFF. The chain links TRBV6-2 or TRBV6-3 to TRBJ1-1; the D gene is possibly TRBD1 (5 bases). Trimming took 2 bases from V and 3 from J, leaving 7 bases between them. Germline V CDR1 and CDR2: MNHEY, SVGEGT. CDR3 length: 13 residues.

This chain links TRBV4-2 with TRBJ2-5, with D possibly being TRBD2 (6 bases). Germline CDR1 LGHNA, CDR2 YNFKEQ. V was pared by 1 base and J by 5 bases, with 17 bases between. The CDR3 has 16 amino acids. The CDR3 nucleotides are TGTGCCAGCAGCCAAGTGGGTGGAGGGGTCTCGGAGACCCAGTACTTC. As protein: CASSQVGGGVSETQYF.

The gene calls are TRBV5-8 and TRBJ2-4; D is unclear. CDR1 SGHTS and CDR2 YDEGEE come from the germline V gene. The CDR3 runs 13 residues. V was clipped by 3 bases and J by 3 bases, with 7 bases between them. The CDR3 sequence: CASSSTSKNIQYF. The DNA for the CDR3 is TGTGCCAGCAGCTCCACGAGCAAAAACATTCAGTACTTC.

The chain is built from TRBV7-9 and TRBJ2-1; TRBD2 agrees at 7 bases. The germline V gene encodes CDR1 SEHNR and CDR2 FQNEAQ (reference sequence). The length of the CDR3 is 14 residues. The junction had 4 bases not matched to a gene; V was cut back by 8 bases and J by 0 bases. CDR3 sequence: CASRPGGSYNEQFF. CDR3 DNA sequence: TGTGCCAGCCGGCCGGGGGGCTCCTACAATGAGCAGTTCTTC.

This chain uses TRBV10-3 with TRBJ1-1; 8 bases agree with TRBD1. J lost 0 bases, V lost 11 bases, and 5 bases had no gene match. Germline V CDR1 and CDR2: ENHRY, SYGVKD. CDR3 size: 13 residues. CDR3 protein: CAAGQGLNTEAFF. DNA for the CDR3: TGTGCCGCAGGACAGGGATTGAACACTGAAGCTTTCTTT.

This clone appeared a few times. The gene calls are TRBV7-9 and TRBJ2-7; TRBD1 matches 7 bases. CDR3 size: 15 residues. Germline trimming cut 4 bases from V and 1 base from J; bases unmatched to any gene: 7. Germline CDR1 SEHNR, CDR2 FQNEAQ (reference sequence). The CDR3 loop is CASSSSGGSSYEQYF. In DNA form, the CDR3 reads TGTGCCAGCAGCTCCTCAGGGGGTTCGTCCTACGAGCAGTACTTC.

About this clone: This CDR3 is also generated by other DNA sequences in the sample. V gene TRBV5-4 combines with J gene TRBJ1-2, with 7 bases aligning to TRBD1. CDR3 length: 14 amino acids. V was clipped by 4 bases and J by 0 bases; unmatched bases: 3. CDR1 SGHNT and CDR2 YYREEE come from the germline V gene (reference sequence). CDR3 sequence: CASSRQGANYGYTF. CDR3 bases: TGTGCCAGCAGCCGACAGGGCGCTAACTATGGCTACACCTTC. Supplemented by reference TRBV5-4 and TRBJ1-2, the full variable domain reads ETGVTQSPTHLIKTRGQQVTLRCSSQSGHNTVSWYQQALGQGPQFIFQYYREEENGRGNFPPRFSGLQFPNYSSELNVNALELDDSALYLCASSRQGANYGYTFGSGTRLTVV.

The J gene is TRBJ1-2, the V gene TRBV6-5; D not resolved. Germline-derived CDR1 and CDR2 are MNHEY and SVGAGI. The CDR3 runs 12 residues. V was shortened by 10 bases and J by 1 base, with 10 bases between the two germline ends. This CDR3 reads CATAAINYGYTF. CDR3 DNA: TGTGCCACCGCGGCAATTAACTATGGCTACACCTTC.

The rearrangement uses TRBV10-3 and TRBJ1-2; possible D gene TRBD1, 5 bases. Trimming cost V 7 bases and J 6 bases, with 21 bases left between them. The germline V gene encodes CDR1 ENHRY and CDR2 SYGVKD. This CDR3 is 15 amino acids long. CDR3 amino acids: CAITGRPDREDGYTF. For the CDR3, the DNA is TGTGCCATCACCGGACGTCCAGACAGAGAAGATGGCTACACCTTC.

The J gene is TRBJ2-1, the V gene TRBV7-2; 7 bases are shared with TRBD1. Germline CDR1 reads SGHTA; CDR2 reads FQGNSA. The ends lost 5 bases at V and 0 bases at J; junction bases unmatched: 4. This CDR3 has 15 residues. CDR3: CASSGRTGSYNEQFF. In DNA form, the CDR3 reads TGTGCCAGCAGCGGTCGGACAGGCTCCTACAATGAGCAGTTCTTC.